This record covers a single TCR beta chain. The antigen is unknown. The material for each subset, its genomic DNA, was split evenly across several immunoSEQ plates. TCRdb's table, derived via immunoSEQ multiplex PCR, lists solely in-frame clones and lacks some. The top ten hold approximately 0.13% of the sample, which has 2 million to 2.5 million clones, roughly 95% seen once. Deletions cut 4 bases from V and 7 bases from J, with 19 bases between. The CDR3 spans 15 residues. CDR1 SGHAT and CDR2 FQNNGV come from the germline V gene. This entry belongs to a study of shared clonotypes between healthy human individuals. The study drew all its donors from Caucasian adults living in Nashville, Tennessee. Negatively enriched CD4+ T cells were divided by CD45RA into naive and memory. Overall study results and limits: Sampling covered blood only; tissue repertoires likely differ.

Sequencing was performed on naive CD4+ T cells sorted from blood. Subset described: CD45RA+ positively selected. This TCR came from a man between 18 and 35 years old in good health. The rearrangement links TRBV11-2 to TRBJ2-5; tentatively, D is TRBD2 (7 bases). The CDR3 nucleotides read TGTGCCAGCAGCTCAGGGTGGGACACGGGGGGGACCCAGTACTTC. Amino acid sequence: CASSSGWDTGGTQYF.